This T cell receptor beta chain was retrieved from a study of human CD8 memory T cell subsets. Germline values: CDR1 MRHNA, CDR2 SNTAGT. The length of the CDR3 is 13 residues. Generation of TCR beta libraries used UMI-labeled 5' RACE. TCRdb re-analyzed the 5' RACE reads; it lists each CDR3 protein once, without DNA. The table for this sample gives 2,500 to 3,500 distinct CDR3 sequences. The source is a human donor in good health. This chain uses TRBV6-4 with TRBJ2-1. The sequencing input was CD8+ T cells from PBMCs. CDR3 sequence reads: CASSDGGHDEQFF.